Listed below are T cell receptor beta chains from one sample, sequenced in a study of OX40 agonist ivuxolimab in advanced cancers. TCRdb keeps only in-frame clones here, not all; method: immunoSEQ multiplex PCR. The table lists about 79,000 clones, about nine tenths of them singletons. The source was CD4+ or CD8+ T cells sorted from blood, collected in a trial of the OX40 agonist ivuxolimab. Source of these receptors: an adult with an advanced solid tumor such as melanoma, head and neck, liver or kidney cancer. Each CDR3 is given without its conserved first and last residue. Each record gives: CDR3 protein, clone size, V gene. Clone sizes are given selectively: once, few, many, or a class where the clone is expanded.

ASSRSDTEAF NA TRBV6-1
ASYNMGNTEAF NA TRBV28
ATQQGARGQPQH few TRBV19
ASSRQTGDFQETQY NA TRBV6-6
ASSARQGATNEKLF NA TRBV27
ASSLSRQGAPGYT NA TRBV4-2
ASSDIGTAGGNQPQH NA TRBV6-1
ASSTLAGGPDTQY NA TRBV7-8
ASKTDSPGETQY NA TRBV2
ASKLAGGDYTQY NA TRBV7-3
AWDRDLTDTQY NA TRBV30
ASSEAGLVKPQH many TRBV6-1
ASSLKGLNTEAF NA TRBV27
ASSSSGRGKTGELF NA TRBV28
ASSQERGSPNEKLF NA TRBV4-1
ASSLINAPHVGGYGYT NA TRBV5-1
ASSRSRGDTGELF NA TRBV23-1
ASSSGSQSSYNEQF NA TRBV6-5
ASSNIGSEAF few TRBV19
ASSGPRSDTGELF NA TRBV5-1
ASSLAAASSPLH NA TRBV5-6
ASSLVTARIPYEQY NA TRBV5-1
AGRRQGGEKLF NA TRBV7-9
ASRDPPGQGETNYGYT NA TRBV28
ASSYRTGFSGNTIY NA TRBV7-2
ASSEQGRYEQY NA TRBV6-1
ASSRSPQETQY NA TRBV7-3
ASSPGLAGTTDTQY NA TRBV18
ASSPGQGAGYGYT NA TRBV9
AWSRRNTEAF few TRBV30
SAGLPREQY once TRBV20-1
ASSPDRGTDTQY NA TRBV2
ASSTGVGNTEAF NA TRBV18
ASSQVGRKNQPQH NA TRBV4-1
ASSHTPRTGGLSFYEQY once TRBV14
ASSRKGNTGELF NA TRBV7-3
ASSAWESSGGDNEQF NA TRBV14
AAAGGARNEQF NA TRBV28
ASSPRGTGELF NA TRBV18
ASSQVGTGGWREKLF NA TRBV4-1
ASSTGQGGYGYT NA TRBV9
ASSQGQGGETQY NA TRBV4-2
ASSQPGLKGGTIY NA TRBV14
ASRGYQETQY NA TRBV28
ASSIIQGRQPQH few TRBV19
ASSVGGAQGNTIY once TRBV9